This T cell receptor (beta chain) was documented in a study of T cell changes during pregnancy in multiple sclerosis. Using immunoSEQ multiplex PCR, the repertoire was profiled, and TCRdb retains in-frame clones only, with some absent. Here the sample spans 90,000 to 120,000 clones, 85% to 95% being singletons. Trimming removed 1 base from V and 5 bases from J, with 3 bases in between. Looked up from germline, CDR1 is DFQATT and CDR2 is SNEGSKA (reference sequence). The CDR3 runs 11 residues. The chain is built from TRBV20-1 and TRBJ1-5; no firm D call. The receptor's source is a female donor with multiple sclerosis, enrolled in a pregnancy study. This material consisted of peripheral blood, taken in the second trimester of pregnancy. The CDR3, as DNA: TGCAGTGCTAGAGGGCATCAGCCCCAGCATTTT. This translates into CSARGHQPQHF.